The source of this T cell receptor (beta chain) is a study of control samples from healthy donors and cancer patients. The protocol was immunoSEQ multiplex PCR, while the TCRdb copy is restricted to in-frame clones and leaves out a portion. This sample has 120,000 or so clones, with about 83% found just once. The CDR3 is 16 residues long. Trimming stripped 1 base from V and 3 bases from J, with 15 bases between. The germline gives CDR1 SGHAT, CDR2 FQNNGV. Source material: blood. This chain connects TRBV11-2 to TRBJ2-5; D may match TRBD1 or TRBD2 (5 bases each). The clonotype was recovered from a man aged 30 to 39 in good health. CDR3: CASSLGAGSREETQYF. CDR3 coding DNA: TGTGCCAGCAGCTTAGGGGCAGGGAGCAGGGAAGAGACCCAGTACTTC.